These 27 T cell receptor beta chains were all obtained from the same sample, sequenced in a study of human T cells and chemical hapten exposure. Time point specified: patch test 3, about 24 weeks after DPC sensitization. The treatment is: therapeutic diphenylcyclopropenone sensitization with weekly scalp DPC. TCRdb redid the calling of the RACE reads with MiXCR, one entry per CDR3 protein. The sample has fewer than 55,000 distinct CDR3 sequences, approximately 9.9% seen once. This sample comprised whole blood, obtained in connection with sensitization to the hapten diphenylcyclopropenone (DPC). These receptors came from a woman aged 40 to 50 with alopecia areata. Some clones in this sample may be carry-over from other donors' samples.

This sequence joins TRBV28 and TRBJ2-2; 7 bases are a match to TRBD1. Germline V CDR1 and CDR2: MDHEN, SYDVKM. This CDR3 region has 17 residues. With V trimmed by 6 bases and J by 5 bases, 15 bases remained unmatched. The CDR3, as DNA: TGTGCCAGCAGACCCGGGACAGCCGGAAGGCGGACCGGGGAGCTGTTTTTT. Translation gives CASRPGTAGRRTGELFF.

In its sample, this clonotype was seen a few times. The rearrangement joins TRBV20-1 to TRBJ1-6; TRBD1 might be the D (5 bases). CDR1 is DFQATT, CDR2 SNEGSKA, per germline (reference sequence). This CDR3 comprises 13 residues. Trimming took off 4 bases at V and 8 bases at J, with 12 bases between the two ends. CDR3 DNA: TGCAGTGCTAATTCGGCGGGGGATTCACCCCTCCACTTT. Its protein is CSANSAGDSPLHF.

J is TRBJ1-4 and V is TRBV7-6, with TRBD1 identical over 7 bases. The junction had 18 bases not matched to a gene; V was cut back by 2 bases and J by 12 bases. CDR1 is SGHVS and CDR2 is FNYEAQ in the germline V gene. The CDR3 is made up of 17 amino acids. The CDR3 reads CASSLTGLRTGQGELFF. CDR3 sequence (DNA): TGTGCCAGCAGCTTAACAGGACTACGGACAGGCCAGGGGGAACTGTTTTTT.

This chain uses TRBV12-3 or TRBV12-4 with TRBJ1-1, with 8 bases that match TRBD1. The CDR3 loop spans 14 amino acids. The V and J ends lost 4 bases and 4 bases, in that order; junction bases with no gene match: 5. The CDR3 bases are TGTGCCAGCAGTTCGGCAGGGGGCGGCACTGAAGCTTTCTTT. Translating gives CASSSAGGGTEAFF.

This clonotype was observed at least ten times. The chain couples TRBV15 to TRBJ2-2; the D gene is possibly TRBD2 (6 bases). The CDR3 covers 14 residues. Germline lookup yields CDR1 LNHNV and CDR2 YYDKDF (reference sequence). Deletions cut 5 bases from V and 3 bases from J, with 10 bases between. CDR3 in amino acids: CATSGRGDTGELFF. CDR3 coding DNA: TGTGCCACCAGCGGGCGGGGAGACACCGGGGAGCTGTTTTTT.

This chain links TRBV6-5 with TRBJ1-5, with D possibly being TRBD1 (6 bases). The CDR3 is 14 residues long. Looked up from germline, CDR1 is MNHEY and CDR2 is SVGAGI. V lost 6 bases, J lost 5 bases, and 14 bases lay in between. The CDR3 DNA sequence: TGTGCCAGCAGGATTCGACAGGCGCATCAGCCCCAGCATTTT. This encodes CASRIRQAHQPQHF.

This clonotype was counted once. The chain joins TRBV28 to TRBJ2-1; a possible D gene is TRBD1 (6 bases). The germline gives CDR1 MDHEN, CDR2 SYDVKM. With 6 bases removed from V and 9 bases from J, the gap between germline ends came to 18 bases. The CDR3 is made up of 14 amino acids. The CDR3 loop reads CASRYTPGGTEQFF. The CDR3 DNA sequence: TGTGCCAGCAGATACACCCCTGGGGGCACTGAGCAGTTCTTC.

This clonotype was picked up many times. The rearrangement joins TRBV30 to TRBJ1-2; D is ambiguous. Trimming pared 3 bases from V and 4 bases from J, leaving 12 bases between. The CDR3 spans 13 residues. Germline CDR1 reads GTSNPN; CDR2 reads SVGIG (reference sequence). For the CDR3, the DNA is TGTGCCTGGAGGGCCACCTGGGCCTATGGCTACACCTTC. Its translation is CAWRATWAYGYTF.

This clonotype was counted a few times. The chain has TRBV6-6 and TRBJ1-4; 9 bases are shared with TRBD1. V was clipped by 2 bases and J by 11 bases; unmatched bases: 6. CDR3 size: 14 residues. Germline V gene lookup returns CDR1 MNHNY and CDR2 SVGAGI (reference sequence). CDR3 sequence reads: CASSYRPGQGKLFF. CDR3 DNA: TGTGCCAGCAGTTACCGACCGGGACAGGGTAAACTGTTTTTT.

This clonotype was detected a few times. This chain joins TRBV18 and TRBJ1-1; TRBD1 is a possible D gene (5 bases). This CDR3 comprises 14 residues. Germline V gene sequence: CDR1 KGHSH, CDR2 LQKENI. V was clipped by 2 bases and J by 4 bases, with 11 bases between them. CDR3 amino acids: CASSPGTEITEAFF. In nucleotides, the CDR3 is TGTGCCAGCTCACCAGGGACGGAAATCACTGAAGCTTTCTTT.

Many counts were recorded for this clonotype. The chain couples TRBV12-3 or TRBV12-4 to TRBJ2-3; TRBD2 might be the D (5 bases). The CDR3 has 15 residues. V dropped 1 base and J dropped 2 bases, with 10 bases sitting between them. DNA for the CDR3: TGTGCCAGCAGTTTAGAGACTACCTACACAGATACGCAGTATTTT. Translated, it gives CASSLETTYTDTQYF.

This clonotype was seen only a few times. The rearrangement uses TRBV5-1 and TRBJ1-4; no clear D. CDR1 and CDR2 from the germline V gene are SGHRS and YFSETQ. The CDR3 is 14 amino acids. Trimming removed 2 bases from V and 4 bases from J, with 9 bases in between. CDR3 residues: CASSFGQVNEKLFF. In DNA form, the CDR3 reads TGCGCCAGCAGCTTTGGGCAGGTTAATGAAAAACTGTTTTTT.

There are a few counts of this clonotype. V and J are TRBV5-1 and TRBJ1-4; possibly TRBD1 for D (5 bases). In germline, CDR1 is SGHRS, CDR2 YFSETQ. The CDR3 sequence is 16 residues long. The V end was cut by 4 bases, the J end by 3 bases, with 16 bases between. The CDR3 DNA follows: TGCGCCAGCAGCGTGGGGTATGAGGGACCTAATGAAAAACTGTTTTTT. The encoded protein is CASSVGYEGPNEKLFF.

This clonotype appeared a few times. The J gene is TRBJ1-2, the V gene TRBV28; unclear D gene. CDR1 and CDR2 (germline): MDHEN, SYDVKM. This CDR3 contains 11 residues. V lost 5 bases and J 8 bases, leaving 9 bases between the germline ends. The CDR3 DNA reads TGTGCCAGCAGTGCCCCCCGAGGCTACACCTTC. It translates to CASSAPRGYTF.

The V call is TRBV29-1, the J call TRBJ2-5; 10 bases agree with TRBD1. Germline-derived CDR1 and CDR2 are SQVTM and ANQGSEA. The CDR3 consists of 16 residues. J gave up 2 bases and V 3 bases, and 9 bases lay outside the gene matches. CDR3 DNA sequence: TGCAGCGTTGAGATAAGACAGGGGGCGCGGCAAGAGACCCAGTACTTC. Protein product: CSVEIRQGARQETQYF.

This clonotype was detected a few times. V is TRBV20-1 and J is TRBJ2-5, with 9 bases lining up with TRBD2. V gave up 5 bases and J gave up 3 bases; unmatched junction bases: 10. The V gene's germline CDR1 is DFQATT and CDR2 SNEGSKA (reference sequence). The CDR3 length is 15 residues. CDR3 protein: CSAPPPRGGEETQYF. CDR3 in DNA: TGCAGTGCTCCCCCACCGCGGGGGGGCGAAGAGACCCAGTACTTC.

This clonotype has ten or more counts. This chain joins TRBV12-3 or TRBV12-4 and TRBJ2-3; D unclear. CDR3 size: 14 residues. V was cut by 5 bases and J by 1 base, with 10 bases left in between. The CDR3 loop is CASSGDSRTDTQYF. CDR3 DNA: TGTGCCAGCAGTGGTGACTCACGCACAGATACGCAGTATTTT.

The table lists this clonotype with many counts. The CDR3 here is CASSPQGQGLGYGYTF. The CDR3 nucleotides read TGTGCCAGCAGCCCCCAGGGACAGGGGCTGGGCTATGGCTACACCTTC. V and J are TRBV11-2 and TRBJ1-2, with 10 bases that match TRBD1. CDR3 size: 16 residues. CDR1 and CDR2 (germline): SGHAT, FQNNGV. With V trimmed by 5 bases and J by 4 bases, 10 bases remained unmatched. The variable domain in full, completed from reference TRBV11-2 and TRBJ1-2, reads EAGVAQSPRYKIIEKRQSVAFWCNPISGHATLYWYQQILGQGPKLLIQFQNNGVVDDSQLPKDRFSAERLKGVDSTLKIQPAKLEDSAVYLCASSPQGQGLGYGYTFGSGTRLTVV.

Note on this clonotype: The junction does not match germline at one end; this may be a read error. The V gene is TRBV18, the J gene TRBJ2-3; D call uncertain. The V gene's germline CDR1 is KGHSH and CDR2 LQKENI. This CDR3 comprises 17 residues. CDR3 nucleotide sequence: TGTGTCAGCTCACCTTTCGTCGCCAGAGGATACACAGATACGCAGTATTTC. Its protein is CVSSPFVARGYTDTQYF.

This clonotype was observed a handful of times. J is TRBJ2-7 and V is TRBV6-2 or TRBV6-3; D may be TRBD1 or TRBD2 (5 bases each). Per germline, CDR1 MNHEY and CDR2 SVGEGT. This CDR3 contains 15 residues. V lost 5 bases and J 1 base, leaving 15 bases between the germline ends. CDR3 in amino acids: CASSATGDGSYEQYF. The CDR3 coding sequence is TGTGCCAGCAGTGCGACCGGGGACGGATCCTACGAGCAGTACTTC.

The chain joins TRBV29-1 to TRBJ1-1; 10 nucleotides match TRBD1. The V and J ends lost 7 bases and 1 base, in that order; junction bases with no gene match: 3. CDR3 length: 13 residues. The germline gives CDR1 SQVTM, CDR2 ANQGSEA. The CDR3 DNA reads TGCAGCGCTAGGACAGGGGGGAACACTGAAGCTTTCTTT. The encoded protein is CSARTGGNTEAFF.

The sample holds a few counts of this clonotype. The chain employs TRBV19 and TRBJ1-5; perhaps TRBD1 as D (6 bases). This CDR3 region has 16 residues. Trimming left V 5 bases short and J 1 base short, with 15 bases between. The germline V gene encodes CDR1 LNHDA and CDR2 SQIVND (reference sequence). The CDR3 nucleotides are TGTGCCAGTAGTGACTTGGGGGCCTGGAGCAATCAGCCCCAGCATTTT. As protein: CASSDLGAWSNQPQHF.

On this clonotype itself: A much larger clone differs by one base, so this may be a read error. The rearrangement uses TRBV7-2 and TRBJ1-6; D not resolved. CDR1 and CDR2 from the germline V gene are SGHTA and FQGNSA. CDR3 length equals 13 residues. The CDR3 nucleotides read TGTGCCGGCAGCCCTCCCTATAATTCACCCCTCCACTTT. Amino acids: CAGSPPYNSPLHF.

J is TRBJ2-7 and V is TRBV11-2, with TRBD1 matching over 11 bases. V gave up 5 bases and J gave up 0 bases; unmatched junction bases: 9. The germline V gene encodes CDR1 SGHAT and CDR2 FQNNGV. The CDR3 is 17 amino acids. The CDR3 spells CASSTGTGGQSSYEQYF. In DNA, the CDR3 is TGTGCCAGCAGCACCGGGACAGGGGGTCAGAGCTCCTACGAGCAGTACTTC.

At least ten counts were recorded for this clonotype. The V gene is TRBV4-1, the J gene TRBJ2-2; 7 bases fit TRBD1. J lost 6 bases, V lost 3 bases, and 4 bases had no gene match. This CDR3 is built from 14 residues. Germline V lookup: CDR1 MGHRA, CDR2 YSYEKL. The CDR3 reads CASSHQTGAGELFF. The CDR3 DNA sequence: TGCGCCAGCAGCCATCAAACAGGGGCCGGGGAGCTGTTTTTT.

The CDR3 nucleotides read TGTGCCAGCAGCTTAGATCCAGGGGGGACCCAGTACTTC. Encoded protein: CASSLDPGGTQYF. This chain joins TRBV11-2 and TRBJ2-5; 7 bases are shared with TRBD1. Germline V gene data show CDR1 as SGHAT and CDR2 as FQNNGV. V lost 0 bases, J lost 7 bases, and 2 bases stayed unmatched. The CDR3 is 13 residues long. Looking up the rest from reference TRBV11-2 and TRBJ2-5 gives the full variable domain: EAGVAQSPRYKIIEKRQSVAFWCNPISGHATLYWYQQILGQGPKLLIQFQNNGVVDDSQLPKDRFSAERLKGVDSTLKIQPAKLEDSAVYLCASSLDPGGTQYFGPGTRLLVL.

This clonotype was recorded a few times. The chain carries TRBV19 and TRBJ2-2; D is perhaps TRBD2 (6 bases). Trimming removed 6 bases from V and 1 base from J, with 18 bases in between. This CDR3 has 17 residues. From germline, CDR1 is LNHDA and CDR2 SQIVND (reference sequence). The CDR3 loop reads CASRPRWDSGNTGELFF. In DNA, the CDR3 is TGTGCCAGTAGACCCCGGTGGGATAGCGGGAACACCGGGGAGCTGTTTTTT.